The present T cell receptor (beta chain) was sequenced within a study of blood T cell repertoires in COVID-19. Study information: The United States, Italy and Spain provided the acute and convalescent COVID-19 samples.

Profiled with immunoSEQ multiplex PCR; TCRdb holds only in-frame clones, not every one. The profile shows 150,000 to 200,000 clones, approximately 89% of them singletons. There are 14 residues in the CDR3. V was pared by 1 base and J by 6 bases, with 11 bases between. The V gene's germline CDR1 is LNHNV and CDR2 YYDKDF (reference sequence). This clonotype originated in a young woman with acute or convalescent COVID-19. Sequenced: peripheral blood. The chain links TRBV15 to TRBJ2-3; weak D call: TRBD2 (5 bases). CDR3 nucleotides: TGTGCCACCAGCAGAGGCACCCGAGGGGATACGCAGTATTTT. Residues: CATSRGTRGDTQYF.